The 14 T cell receptor beta chains in this list originate from one sample, sequenced in a study of T-cell reconstitution after alpha-beta-depleted transplantation in children. Construction of the TCRbeta library involved unique molecular identifiers. One entry per CDR3 protein results from TCRdb running MiXCR on the PCR reads. The sample carries nearly 400,000 distinct CDR3 sequences, roughly 21% recorded once. Source: PBMCs from the stem cell graft donor, taken from the stem cell graft. The receptors shown here come from a human donor who donated a stem cell graft to a child with acute myeloid leukemia.

CDR3 in amino acids: CASSAGTGYDEQFF. In DNA form, the CDR3 reads TGCGCCAGCAGCGCCGGGACAGGGTATGATGAGCAGTTCTTC. V is TRBV5-1 and J is TRBJ2-1, with 9 bases fitting TRBD1. The CDR3 is 14 residues long. Unmatched junction bases numbered 7, after V lost 4 bases and J lost 8 bases. CDR1 is SGHRS and CDR2 is YFSETQ in the germline V gene.

This clonotype was found a few times. CDR3 region: CSARVGGGPAYEQYF. The CDR3 DNA reads TGCAGTGCTAGAGTCGGGGGAGGGCCGGCCTACGAGCAGTACTTC. The chain joins TRBV20-1 to TRBJ2-7; 7 bases match TRBD2. The length of the CDR3 is 15 residues. Germline CDR1 and CDR2: DFQATT and SNEGSKA (reference sequence). Trimming removed 1 base from V and 2 bases from J; junction bases left unmatched: 8.

This clonotype was seen a few times. This chain joins TRBV12-3 or TRBV12-4 and TRBJ1-1, with D uncertain. V was shortened by 3 bases and J by 0 bases, with 8 bases between the two germline ends. The CDR3 sequence is 14 residues long. The CDR3 is CASSFNSMNTEAFF. In DNA form, the CDR3 reads TGTGCCAGCAGTTTTAACAGTATGAACACTGAAGCTTTCTTT.

This clonotype was observed a handful of times. This sequence joins TRBV27 and TRBJ1-5; D call uncertain. The CDR3 contains 13 residues. V gave up 3 bases and J gave up 6 bases, with 9 bases separating them. Germline V gene data show CDR1 as MNHEY and CDR2 as SMNVEV (reference sequence). CDR3 in DNA: TGTGCCAGCAGTTTTGCTGTACGTCAGCCCCAGCATTTT. Residues: CASSFAVRQPQHF.

The gene calls are TRBV3-1 and TRBJ2-1, with a possible D match to TRBD2 (6 bases). Trimming cost V 4 bases and J 8 bases, with 15 bases left between them. The CDR3 length is 14 residues. Per germline, CDR1 LGHDT and CDR2 YNNKEL (reference sequence). CDR3 in DNA: TGTGCCAGCAGCCCCCCGGGGAGGATAGATGAGCAGTTCTTC. Its protein is CASSPPGRIDEQFF.

This clonotype was counted many times. J is TRBJ2-7 and V is TRBV27, with D tentatively TRBD2 (6 bases). Trimming left V 7 bases short and J 5 bases short, with 24 bases between. This CDR3 is 16 amino acids long. Germline V lookup: CDR1 MNHEY, CDR2 SMNVEV (reference sequence). In DNA form, the CDR3 reads TGTGCCAGCATCGGCCGGGACGGGGGACCGTCCCACGAGCAGTACTTC. This encodes CASIGRDGGPSHEQYF.

The chain links TRBV29-1 to TRBJ2-1; D not resolved. Looked up from germline, CDR1 is SQVTM and CDR2 is ANQGSEA. The CDR3 runs to 12 residues. V shed 0 bases and J shed 9 bases, with 9 bases lying between them. The CDR3 nucleotides are TGCAGCGTTGAAGATCTGGGGTCTGAGCAGTTCTTC. It encodes CSVEDLGSEQFF.

The rearrangement uses TRBV28 and TRBJ2-5; 7 nucleotides line up with TRBD2. This CDR3 has 14 amino acids. V lost 6 bases, J lost 4 bases, and 8 bases stayed unmatched. Germline V gives CDR1 MDHEN, CDR2 SYDVKM. CDR3 sequence reads: CASREAPGGETQYF. CDR3 DNA: TGTGCCAGCAGGGAAGCGCCGGGGGGAGAGACCCAGTACTTC.

This chain uses TRBV4-1 with TRBJ1-1; D not certain. Trimming pared 4 bases from V and 3 bases from J, leaving 12 bases between. The CDR3 is 14 amino acids. CDR1 and CDR2 (germline): MGHRA, YSYEKL. In nucleotides, the CDR3 is TGCGCCAGCAGCCTGAACCGGGCAGACACTGAAGCTTTCTTT. Protein product: CASSLNRADTEAFF.

This chain links TRBV4-2 with TRBJ2-7; the match to TRBD2 covers 10 bases. The CDR3 length is 16 residues. From germline, CDR1 is LGHNA and CDR2 YNFKEQ. V was pared by 2 bases and J by 1 base, with 5 bases of the junction left unmatched. The chain's CDR3 is CASSQSSGSLSYEQYF. In DNA form, the CDR3 reads TGTGCCAGCAGCCAATCTAGCGGGAGCCTGTCCTACGAGCAGTACTTC.

The chain employs TRBV20-1 and TRBJ2-3, with TRBD2 matching over 10 bases. In germline, CDR1 is DFQATT, CDR2 SNEGSKA (reference sequence). J gave up 5 bases and V 5 bases, and 7 bases lay outside the gene matches. This CDR3 has 14 residues. The CDR3 sequence: CSALSGRAKDTQYF. The DNA of the CDR3 is TGCAGTGCTTTAAGCGGGAGGGCAAAAGATACGCAGTATTTT.

The chain carries TRBV20-1 and TRBJ2-7, with TRBD1 matching 9 bases. Germline V gene data show CDR1 as DFQATT and CDR2 as SNEGSKA (reference sequence). The CDR3 is 15 amino acids. J lost 4 bases, V lost 4 bases, and 11 bases had no gene match. The CDR3 loop is CSAKKGQGLSYEQYF. CDR3 nucleotide sequence: TGCAGTGCTAAGAAAGGACAGGGGCTTTCTTACGAGCAGTACTTC.

In nucleotides, the CDR3 is TGTGCCAGCAGGATTACAGGGGCCCGAACTGGGACTAGCGGGAGGGCCTACGAGCAGTACTTC. Protein product: CASRITGARTGTSGRAYEQYF. V gene TRBV6-2 or TRBV6-3 combines with J gene TRBJ2-7; 16 bases map to TRBD2. This CDR3 comprises 21 residues. V lost 6 bases and J lost 2; bases outside the gene matches: 19. Germline CDR1 reads MNHEY; CDR2 reads SVGEGT.

This clonotype came up many times. The rearrangement links TRBV20-1 to TRBJ2-4; no clear D gene. V lost 5 bases to trimming and J lost 1 base, with 9 bases between them. The CDR3 is 13 amino acids. Looked up from germline, CDR1 is DFQATT and CDR2 is SNEGSKA (reference sequence). The CDR3 sequence: CSALGLAKNIQYF. The CDR3 coding sequence is TGCAGTGCTCTCGGGTTGGCCAAAAACATTCAGTACTTC.